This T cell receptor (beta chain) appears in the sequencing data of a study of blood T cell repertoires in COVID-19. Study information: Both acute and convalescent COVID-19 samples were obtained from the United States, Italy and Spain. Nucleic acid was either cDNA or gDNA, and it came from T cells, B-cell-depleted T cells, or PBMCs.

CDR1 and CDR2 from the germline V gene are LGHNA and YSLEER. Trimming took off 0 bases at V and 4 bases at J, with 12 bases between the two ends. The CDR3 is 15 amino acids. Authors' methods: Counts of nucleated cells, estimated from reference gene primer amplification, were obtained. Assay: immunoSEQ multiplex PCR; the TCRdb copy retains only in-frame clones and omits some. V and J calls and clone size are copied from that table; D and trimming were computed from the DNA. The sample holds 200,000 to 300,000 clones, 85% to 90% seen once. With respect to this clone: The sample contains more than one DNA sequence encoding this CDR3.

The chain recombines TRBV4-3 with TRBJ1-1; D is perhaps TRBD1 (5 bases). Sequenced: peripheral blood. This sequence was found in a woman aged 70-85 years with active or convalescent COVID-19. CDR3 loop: CASSQDGGGRTEAFF. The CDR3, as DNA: TGCGCCAGCAGCCAAGACGGGGGAGGACGCACTGAAGCTTTCTTT.